The T cell receptor (beta chain) described here comes from a study of response to subunit inactivated influenza vaccine. Study-level findings and limits: Authors suggested few new T cells are recruited by each seasonal influenza vaccination.

A word on this clonotype: As yet, its antigen is unknown.

TCRdb fed the RT-PCR reads into MiXCR, producing one record per CDR3 protein. The sample consists of about 620,000 distinct CDR3 sequences, about 12% of them appearing once. The CDR3 is made up of 15 amino acids. Germline trimming cut 1 base from V and 2 bases from J; bases unmatched to any gene: 4. Germline CDR1 SGDLS, CDR2 YYNGEE. Sequencing was performed on PBMCs from blood, taken on the day of vaccination. The V gene is TRBV9, the J gene TRBJ2-3; TRBD2 agrees at 7 bases. The source is a man between 45 and 60 years old who received an inactivated influenza vaccine. The CDR3 protein is CASSVFSGVTDTQYF. The CDR3 nucleotides read TGTGCCAGCAGCGTATTCAGCGGGGTCACAGATACGCAGTATTTT.